This passage covers 24 T cell receptor beta chains from one sample sequenced in a study of graft-versus-host responses after intestinal transplantation. Their antigens are not known. The repertoire was sequenced with immunoSEQ multiplex PCR; TCRdb's copy has only in-frame clones and lacks some. Here the sample spans about 40,000 clones, approximately 95% being singletons. Sequencing was performed on unstimulated CD8+ T cells sorted from spleen or lymph node cells, taken before transplant. Receptors were obtained from a human donor who was the organ donor for an intestinal transplant.

This clone was observed once. V and J are TRBV30 and TRBJ1-1, with 7 bases that match TRBD1. This CDR3 has 15 residues. Unmatched junction bases numbered 6, after V lost 1 base and J lost 1 base. CDR1 and CDR2 (germline): GTSNPN, SVGIG (reference sequence). The CDR3 DNA reads as TGTGCCTGGAGTGCCGGCTACAGGGGGAACACTGAAGCTTTCTTT. The encoded protein is CAWSAGYRGNTEAFF.

This chain connects TRBV10-3 to TRBJ2-1, with 9 bases lining up with TRBD2. The CDR3 runs to 14 residues. The J segment lost 9 bases and the V segment lost 4 bases, leaving 7 bases of the junction unmatched. Germline-derived CDR1 and CDR2 are ENHRY and SYGVKD. CDR3 in amino acids: CAISVAGGSGEQFF. The CDR3 region has the DNA TGTGCCATCAGTGTCGCGGGGGGGTCGGGTGAGCAGTTCTTC.

The J gene is TRBJ2-7, the V gene TRBV7-9; no clear D. Germline lookup yields CDR1 SEHNR and CDR2 FQNEAQ (reference sequence). The V gene lost 4 bases and the J gene lost 7 bases, with 8 bases spanning the gap. This CDR3 comprises 11 residues. CDR3 in amino acids: CASSSAEEQYF. The CDR3 nucleotides read TGTGCCAGCAGCTCCGCTGAGGAGCAGTACTTC.

The V and J genes are TRBV9 and TRBJ1-1, with unresolved D. V was shortened by 4 bases and J by 4 bases, with 17 bases between the two germline ends. The length of the CDR3 is 15 residues. The germline gives CDR1 SGDLS, CDR2 YYNGEE. The CDR3 spells CASSPFRTVGTEAFF. Written as DNA, the CDR3 is TGTGCCAGCAGCCCATTCCGTACAGTGGGCACTGAAGCTTTCTTT. The variable domain in full, with the rest retrieved from reference TRBV9 and TRBJ1-1, is DSGVTQTPKHLITATGQRVTLRCSPRSGDLSVYWYQQSLDQGLQFLIQYYNGEERAKGNILERFSAQQFPDLHSELNLSSLELGDSALYFCASSPFRTVGTEAFFGQGTRLTVV.

The chain combines TRBV5-1 with TRBJ2-7, with 7 bases matching TRBD1. The CDR3 is 17 amino acids. The trim removed 4 bases at V and 3 bases at J, leaving 16 bases unmatched. Germline assignment: CDR1 SGHRS and CDR2 YFSETQ. CDR3 in amino acids: CASSLFAGTELLYEQYF. DNA of the CDR3: TGCGCCAGCAGCCTTTTTGCCGGGACAGAACTTCTCTACGAGCAGTACTTC. Drawing the rest from reference TRBV5-1 and TRBJ2-7, the complete variable domain is KAGVTQTPRYLIKTRGQQVTLSCSPISGHRSVSWYQQTPGQGLQFLFEYFSETQRNKGNFPGRFSGRQFSNSRSEMNVSTLELGDSALYLCASSLFAGTELLYEQYFGPGTRLTVT.

The gene calls are TRBV19 and TRBJ2-2, with 8 bases identical to TRBD2. J gave up 5 bases and V 5 bases, and 4 bases lay outside the gene matches. The CDR3 is 14 amino acids. Germline lookup yields CDR1 LNHDA and CDR2 SQIVND (reference sequence). CDR3 nucleotide sequence: TGTGCCAGTAGTGAGCGGGGGTTGACCGGGGAGCTGTTTTTT. As protein: CASSERGLTGELFF.

The CDR3 sequence: CASRRQGAKINTQYF. CDR3 sequence (DNA): TGTGCCAGCAGGCGACAGGGGGCGAAAATAAATACGCAGTATTTT. The V call is TRBV2, the J call TRBJ2-3; 10 bases are a match to TRBD1. The V segment lost 6 bases and the J segment 7 bases; nucleotides outside the gene matches: 10. This CDR3 spans 15 amino acids. Germline V gene data show CDR1 as SNHLY and CDR2 as FYNNEI.

The CDR3 loop reads CASSYTGQGRNQPQHF. CDR3 DNA: TGTGCCAGCAGTTATACTGGACAGGGCCGCAATCAGCCCCAGCATTTT. The chain has TRBV6-5 and TRBJ1-5, with 8 positions matching TRBD1. Germline V gene data show CDR1 as MNHEY and CDR2 as SVGAGI. The J segment lost 2 bases and the V segment lost 3 bases, leaving 6 bases of the junction unmatched. This CDR3 has 16 amino acids.

CDR3 sequence: CASIPPTGGNIGNEQFF. The CDR3 DNA follows: TGCGCCAGCATCCCTCCTACAGGGGGCAACATTGGGAATGAGCAGTTCTTC. The chain recombines TRBV23-1 with TRBJ2-1, with TRBD1 matching over 9 bases. TRBV23-1 counts as an open reading frame of uncertain function. This CDR3 spans 17 amino acids. Losses at the gene ends were 7 bases for V and 7 bases for J; bases not matched to a gene: 17.

A single count supports this clone. The chain links TRBV25-1 to TRBJ2-7; D could derive from TRBD1 or TRBD2 (5 bases each). The CDR3 is made up of 14 amino acids. V was cut by 4 bases and J by 2 bases, with 12 bases left in between. Per germline, CDR1 MGHDK and CDR2 SYGVNS. The CDR3 here is CASSGWDGTYEQYF. CDR3 nucleotide sequence: TGTGCCAGCAGTGGCTGGGACGGAACCTACGAGCAGTACTTC.

The chain uses TRBV5-6 and TRBJ1-5; D is uncertain. Trimming removed 4 bases at V and 6 bases at J, with 14 bases between. This CDR3 is built from 14 residues. The germline CDR1 and CDR2 sequences are SGHDT and YYEEEE. CDR3 in amino acids: CASSLGSSTQPQHF. The CDR3 coding sequence is TGTGCCAGCAGCCTGGGGAGCTCGACTCAGCCCCAGCATTTT.

The V and J genes are TRBV4-1 and TRBJ2-5; D is ambiguous. The V end lost 0 bases, the J end lost 5 bases, and 16 bases lay between the germline ends. The germline gives CDR1 MGHRA, CDR2 YSYEKL. The CDR3 has 16 residues. In DNA form, the CDR3 reads TGCGCCAGCAGCCAAGATCCAGCTGCAGGTCAGGAGACCCAGTACTTC. This codes for CASSQDPAAGQETQYF.

V usage is TRBV5-4 and J usage is TRBJ1-2; 8 bases line up with TRBD1. The CDR3 extends over 16 amino acids. With V trimmed by 4 bases and J by 6 bases, 14 bases remained unmatched. CDR1 and CDR2 from the germline V gene are SGHNT and YYREEE (reference sequence). The CDR3 sequence is CASSPRTGKGIHGYTF. CDR3 sequence (DNA): TGTGCCAGCAGCCCGAGGACAGGGAAGGGGATCCATGGCTACACCTTC.

The J gene is TRBJ2-3, the V gene TRBV5-8; TRBD2 matches at 15 bases. From germline, CDR1 is SGHTS and CDR2 YDEGEE. The CDR3 extends over 17 amino acids. V gave up 4 bases and J gave up 3 bases; unmatched junction bases: 6. The CDR3 coding sequence is TGTGCCAGCAGCGAGGGGACTAGCGGGGGGAGTACAGATACGCAGTATTTT. It encodes CASSEGTSGGSTDTQYF.

The V gene is TRBV5-4, the J gene TRBJ2-1; D is uncertain. V was cut by 5 bases and J by 8 bases, with 17 bases left in between. The CDR3 runs to 14 residues. Germline lookup yields CDR1 SGHNT and CDR2 YYREEE (reference sequence). The CDR3 DNA reads TGTGCCAGCAGTTACATAGCCTCCGCCGATGAGCAGTTCTTC. Its protein is CASSYIASADEQFF.

This chain joins TRBV12-5 and TRBJ2-1; D call uncertain. The germline V gene has CDR1 LGHNT and CDR2 FRNRAP. The CDR3 sequence is 13 residues long. V was clipped by 7 bases and J by 0 bases, with 7 bases between them. CDR3 protein: CASARSSYNEQFF. The CDR3 coding sequence is TGTGCTAGTGCCCGGTCCTCCTACAATGAGCAGTTCTTC.

The rearrangement links TRBV7-9 to TRBJ1-1; D gene unclear. Deletions cut 5 bases from V and 5 bases from J, with 12 bases between. In germline, CDR1 is SEHNR, CDR2 FQNEAQ (reference sequence). This CDR3 is 13 amino acids long. The CDR3 loop reads CASSPPSSTEAFF. The CDR3 DNA reads as TGTGCCAGCAGCCCCCCCTCGAGTACTGAAGCTTTCTTT.

The V gene is TRBV5-6, the J gene TRBJ1-1, with D uncertain. The V and J ends lost 2 bases and 1 base respectively, with 15 bases between them. Germline CDR1 is SGHDT and CDR2 is YYEEEE. The CDR3 runs 16 residues. For the CDR3, the DNA is TGTGCCAGCAGCTTCTGGTGGGCGCGTACGAACACTGAAGCTTTCTTT. Amino acid sequence: CASSFWWARTNTEAFF.

The J gene is TRBJ1-2, the V gene TRBV4-1; no firm D call. V lost 1 base to trimming and J lost 8 bases, with 26 bases between them. Germline V gene data show CDR1 as MGHRA and CDR2 as YSYEKL. There are 18 residues in the CDR3. In DNA form, the CDR3 reads TGCGCCAGCAGCCAAGGGTGGACGATAGCCCAATCGAGGAGGGGCTACACCTTC. Protein sequence: CASSQGWTIAQSRRGYTF.

The chain uses TRBV7-2 and TRBJ2-1; D unresolved. CDR3 length: 13 residues. V gave up 3 bases and J gave up 8 bases, with 11 bases separating them. The germline V gene has CDR1 SGHTA and CDR2 FQGNSA. DNA of the CDR3: TGTGCCAGCAGCTTCCTTAGTTTGCATGAGCAGTTCTTC. It specifies CASSFLSLHEQFF.

The chain couples TRBV9 to TRBJ2-3; 8 bases line up with TRBD2. J lost 5 bases, V lost 5 bases, and 10 bases had no gene match. The germline V gene has CDR1 SGDLS and CDR2 YYNGEE. The CDR3 length is 15 residues. The CDR3 loop is CASSGSGVGRDTQYF. Written as DNA, the CDR3 is TGTGCCAGCAGTGGTAGCGGGGTGGGACGAGATACGCAGTATTTT.

The chain recombines TRBV6-6 with TRBJ1-2; TRBD1 might be the D (5 bases). The V and J ends lost 11 bases and 7 bases respectively, with 17 bases between them. There are 12 residues in the CDR3. The germline gives CDR1 MNHNY, CDR2 SVGAGI (reference sequence). In DNA form, the CDR3 reads TGTGCCGGCGGATCAGGGATTGTTGGCTACACCTTC. Protein: CAGGSGIVGYTF.

This chain joins TRBV4-2 and TRBJ2-5, with 9 bases aligning to TRBD2. CDR1 is LGHNA, CDR2 YNFKEQ, per germline. The CDR3 covers 15 residues. The junction had 7 bases not matched to a gene; V was cut back by 1 base and J by 7 bases. Written as DNA, the CDR3 is TGTGCCAGCAGCCAAGCGGCGGGGGGGCCTTTGACCCAGTACTTC. This gives the protein CASSQAAGGPLTQYF.

The V gene is TRBV12-5, the J gene TRBJ2-1; TRBD1 agrees at 9 bases. The CDR3 covers 13 residues. The V segment lost 2 bases and the J segment 13 bases; nucleotides outside the gene matches: 6. Per the germline V gene, CDR1 is LGHNT and CDR2 is FRNRAP. The CDR3 region has the DNA TGTGCTAGTGGTTTGTCCCCGGGACAGGGACAGTTCTTC. Translating it yields CASGLSPGQGQFF.